The 6 T cell receptor beta chains reported below all come from one sample, sequenced in a study of blood T cells in healthy people across ages (dated by TCRdb to between 2015 and 2017). Libraries came from 5' RACE. The sequencer was an Illumina HiSeq 2500. A second PCR of roughly 7 to 11 cycles was performed with a sample-barcoded 5' primer and a J-beta primer mix. The raw public data were reprocessed by TCRdb itself: fastp quality trimming at Q25, MiXCR clonotype calling, in-frame beta chains only. Rows merge per CDR3 protein into single entries with the most common DNA and genes. The sample includes more than 1,400,000 distinct CDR3 sequences, with 42% observed a single time. The ten largest account for under 8% of the sample. The sample was blood. The receptors here all came from a young woman in good health.

The chain couples TRBV7-2 to TRBJ2-3; D not resolved. The CDR3 is 14 residues long. Germline loops: CDR1 SGHTA, CDR2 FQGNSA. V dropped 5 bases and J dropped 5 bases, with 14 bases sitting between them. DNA of the CDR3: TGTGCCAGCAGCAGTGTTCCCGGCTTAGATACGCAGTATTTT. Its translation is CASSSVPGLDTQYF.

This clonotype occurred a few times. The rearrangement joins TRBV20-1 to TRBJ1-5; 7 bases align to TRBD1. CDR3 length: 14 residues. V lost 4 bases and J lost 3; bases outside the gene matches: 6. Germline-derived CDR1 and CDR2 are DFQATT and SNEGSKA (reference sequence). The CDR3 is CSANDRAPNQPQHF. CDR3 DNA: TGCAGTGCTAATGACAGGGCCCCCAATCAGCCCCAGCATTTT.

For the CDR3, the DNA is TGTGCCAGCAGTTTAGAACAGGGGTACACTGAAGCTTTCTTT. Its translation is CASSLEQGYTEAFF. This chain links TRBV12-3 or TRBV12-4 with TRBJ1-1; TRBD1 matches at 7 bases. V was pared by 1 base and J by 3 bases, with 2 bases of the junction left unmatched. This CDR3 comprises 14 residues.

This clonotype was counted only a few times. CDR3: CSAGTTGDLREQYF. CDR3 nucleotides: TGCAGTGCGGGAACGACAGGGGACCTCCGCGAGCAGTACTTC. The chain combines TRBV20-1 with TRBJ2-7; 8 bases align to TRBD1. Trimming took 6 bases from V and 6 from J; bases not matched to a gene: 13. CDR3 size: 14 residues. CDR1 DFQATT and CDR2 SNEGSKA come from the germline V gene (reference sequence).

The chain couples TRBV5-1 to TRBJ2-5, with D uncertain. V dropped 4 bases and J dropped 2 bases, with 9 bases sitting between them. The CDR3 spans 13 residues. CDR1 is SGHRS, CDR2 YFSETQ, per germline. The CDR3 region has the DNA TGCGCCAGCAGCACACTCCTACAAGAGACCCAGTACTTC. Amino acid sequence: CASSTLLQETQYF.

The chain is built from TRBV11-2 and TRBJ1-1; a possible D gene is TRBD1 (6 bases). The CDR3 totals 14 residues. CDR1 and CDR2 (germline): SGHAT, FQNNGV. The ends were cut back, 5 bases at V and 4 bases at J, with 14 bases in the middle. CDR3 amino acids: CASSLPGVTTEAFF. The DNA for the CDR3 is TGTGCCAGCAGCCTCCCAGGGGTGACCACTGAAGCTTTCTTT.